This T cell receptor (beta chain) was profiled in a study of blood T cell repertoires in COVID-19. Across the study: T cells, B-cell-depleted T cells, or PBMCs provided the cDNA or gDNA that served as material.

Original processing methods: From reference gene primer amplification, estimates of nucleated cell counts were derived. Produced via immunoSEQ multiplex PCR; TCRdb's table is partial and in-frame only. The V and J calls and the clone size are those of that table, but D and trimming were determined from the DNA. The sample has about 80,000 clones; around 78% are singletons. Trimming took 6 bases from V and 9 from J, leaving 21 bases between them. The CDR3 sequence is 16 residues long. The germline V gene encodes CDR1 MNHNY and CDR2 SVGAGI (reference sequence). This chain joins TRBV6-6 and TRBJ1-6, with D unclear. The sequencing input was peripheral blood. The TCR comes from a human donor in a cohort sampled during active COVID-19. CDR3 residues: CASRIDPGSSTSPLHF. For the CDR3, the DNA is TGTGCCAGCAGGATAGACCCGGGATCAAGTACTTCACCCCTCCACTTT.